This T cell receptor beta chain is drawn from a study of blood T cell repertoires in COVID-19. Background on the study: Samples representing acute and convalescent COVID-19 were sourced from the United States, Italy and Spain.

Methods used by the authors: Using reference gene primer amplification, nucleated cell counts were estimated. Profiled with immunoSEQ multiplex PCR; TCRdb holds only in-frame clones, not every one. V and J calls and clone size follow that table, whereas D and trimming were derived from the DNA. The top ten clones hold just under 9% of a sample with about 47,000 clones, about 71% of them seen once. This clone has only a few counts. The sample taken for sequencing was peripheral blood. The receptor was isolated from a woman in her 70s with acute or convalescent COVID-19.

The CDR3 DNA sequence: TGTGCCAGCAGCATGCTGCCCCCCGGGACTAGCGGATATTACAATGAGCAGTTCTTC. Translating gives CASSMLPPGTSGYYNEQFF. The chain carries TRBV7-3 and TRBJ2-1, with 11 bases that match TRBD2. V was clipped by 5 bases and J by 4 bases; unmatched bases: 16. Germline CDR1 and CDR2: SGHTA and FQGTGA. This CDR3 region has 19 residues.